This T cell receptor (beta chain) was obtained from a study of cytomegalovirus exposure and HLA in healthy donors. Germline loops: CDR1 KGHSH, CDR2 LQKENI. CDR3 length: 14 amino acids. V lost 3 bases, J lost 2 bases, and 11 bases lay in between. General observations from the study: Previously analyzed data showed that most TCR beta V segments were productive at a frequency of about 87% or about 30%.

With respect to this clone: What it binds is unknown.

The PCR was carried out with 60 Vbeta primers and 13 Jbeta primers. Profiled with immunoSEQ multiplex PCR; TCRdb holds only in-frame clones, not every one. Altogether about 180,000 clones are present, around 80% being singletons, with the ten largest covering under 2%. This chain uses TRBV18 with TRBJ2-7, with unresolved D. This receptor was identified in a woman aged 25 to 39 in good health and CMV-seronegative. Material: PBMCs. CDR3 bases: TGTGCCAGCTCACCCCCCCCGCAGGCCTACGAGCAGTACTTC. Its translation: CASSPPPQAYEQYF.